This T cell receptor (beta chain) stems from a study of cytomegalovirus exposure and HLA in healthy donors. Notes on the study in general: When the data were analyzed later, several of the most significant clusters appeared to be linked to common viral pathogens.

Worth noting for this clone: The antigen remains undetermined.

Germline V gene lookup returns CDR1 MDHEN and CDR2 SYDVKM. The CDR3 spans 15 residues. The junction had 4 bases not matched to a gene; V was cut back by 2 bases and J by 2 bases. PCR amplification relied on 60 Vbeta primers (plus 13 Jbeta primers). Profiling relied on immunoSEQ multiplex PCR, and the TCRdb table lists in-frame clones only, not all of them. The sample includes about 140,000 clones, 70% to 90% of them seen just once. The source is a woman between 35 and 50 years old in good health and CMV-seronegative. The material sequenced was PBMCs. The V and J genes are TRBV28 and TRBJ1-2; 8 nucleotides match TRBD1. The CDR3: CASSLAQGGNYGYTF. The CDR3 nucleotides read TGTGCCAGCAGTTTAGCACAGGGGGGGAACTATGGCTACACCTTC.